A single sample is the source of the 28 T cell receptor beta chains below, sequenced in a study of vaccination and CD4 T cells after COVID-19. These receptors have no identified antigens. Sequence data for DNA of cultured CD4+ T cells were generated by the Oncomine TCR Beta short-read assay. TCRdb called the PCR reads again in MiXCR, with one record for every CDR3 protein. This table holds about 15,000 distinct CDR3 sequences, around three fifths found once. Treatment specified: roughly nine-day PBMC culture with coronavirus spike peptide pools or control peptides (ViraFEST assay). The sequencing input was CD4+ T cells from blood, cultured in vitro. Receptors were obtained from a human donor who had recovered from COVID-19.

The chain has TRBV19 and TRBJ1-2; 8 positions agree with TRBD1. Germline assignment: CDR1 LNHDA and CDR2 SQIVND (reference sequence). V shed 7 bases, J shed 7 bases, and the junction held 8 bases outside the gene matches. This CDR3 comprises 13 residues. The DNA of the CDR3 is TGTGCCAGTACCTCGGACAGGGCACGTGGCTACACCTTC. Its translation is CASTSDRARGYTF.

This clonotype appeared a few times. The rearrangement uses TRBV20-1 and TRBJ2-2; maybe TRBD1 (6 bases). There are 13 residues in the CDR3. Trimming stripped 5 bases from V and 4 bases from J, with 11 bases between. Germline CDR1 reads DFQATT; CDR2 reads SNEGSKA (reference sequence). The CDR3 loop is CSASRQATGELFF. In DNA, the CDR3 is TGCAGTGCTTCCAGACAGGCCACCGGGGAGCTGTTTTTT.

The rearrangement joins TRBV18 to TRBJ1-1, with D possibly being TRBD1 (5 bases). Trimming stripped 7 bases from V and 0 bases from J, with 15 bases between. The CDR3 extends over 15 amino acids. Per germline, CDR1 KGHSH and CDR2 LQKENI. The CDR3 DNA sequence: TGTGCCAGCTTGCGGGGCATCGGAATGAACACTGAAGCTTTCTTT. Its translation is CASLRGIGMNTEAFF. Filled out from reference TRBV18 and TRBJ1-1, the complete variable domain reads NAGVMQNPRHLVRRRGQEARLRCSPMKGHSHVYWYRQLPEEGLKFMVYLQKENIIDESGMPKERFSAEFPKEGPSILRIQQVVRGDSAAYFCASLRGIGMNTEAFFGQGTRLTVV.

The chain links TRBV28 to TRBJ1-2; D call uncertain. The CDR3 length is 13 residues. Germline CDR1 MDHEN, CDR2 SYDVKM. Trimming stripped 8 bases from V and 3 bases from J, with 13 bases between. The CDR3 protein is CASSGWEDYGYTF. For the CDR3, the DNA is TGTGCCAGCTCCGGCTGGGAGGACTATGGCTACACCTTC.

The chain links TRBV4-2 to TRBJ1-1, with D perhaps TRBD1 (5 bases). Trimming took off 1 base at V and 1 base at J, with 13 bases between the two ends. The CDR3 is 16 residues long. CDR1 and CDR2 from the germline V gene are LGHNA and YNFKEQ. CDR3 loop: CASSQAESRGNTEAFF. CDR3 nucleotide sequence: TGTGCCAGCAGCCAAGCCGAAAGTAGGGGGAACACTGAAGCTTTCTTT.

This clonotype appeared once. This rearrangement joins TRBV4-1 to TRBJ2-3; 10 positions match TRBD2. This CDR3 contains 19 residues. Looked up from germline, CDR1 is MGHRA and CDR2 is YSYEKL. Unmatched junction bases numbered 13, after V lost 1 base and J lost 3 bases. CDR3 nucleotides: TGCGCCAGCAGCCAAGGTGCCAGCGGGGGGGTCGGAGCGACAGATACGCAGTATTTT. Translated, it gives CASSQGASGGVGATDTQYF.

The sample holds one count of this clonotype. The chain has TRBV5-4 and TRBJ2-2, with TRBD2 matching 8 bases. This CDR3 comprises 16 residues. With V trimmed by 3 bases and J by 3 bases, 7 bases remained unmatched. From germline, CDR1 is SGHNT and CDR2 YYREEE (reference sequence). The chain's CDR3 is CASSSGGDIYTGELFF. Written as DNA, the CDR3 is TGTGCCAGCAGCTCCGGGGGGGACATCTACACCGGGGAGCTGTTTTTT.

This chain uses TRBV12-3 or TRBV12-4 with TRBJ1-6; D is perhaps TRBD1 (5 bases). This CDR3 has 13 amino acids. V was shortened by 2 bases and J by 10 bases, with 9 bases between the two germline ends. CDR3 sequence (DNA): TGTGCCAGCAGTTTACAGGGTAGATCACCCCTCCACTTT. Translation: CASSLQGRSPLHF.

V usage is TRBV11-2 and J usage is TRBJ2-3, with D perhaps TRBD1 (6 bases). Germline values: CDR1 SGHAT, CDR2 FQNNGV. Trimming stripped 5 bases from V and 5 bases from J, with 14 bases between. The CDR3 loop spans 14 amino acids. The CDR3 coding sequence is TGTGCCAGCAGCACCTCACAGGGAGTAGATACGCAGTATTTT. This encodes CASSTSQGVDTQYF.

This clonotype has only a few counts. The chain employs TRBV12-3 or TRBV12-4 and TRBJ1-3; D is undetermined. Deletions cut 1 base from V and 0 bases from J, with 4 bases between. The CDR3 has 14 residues. CDR3 region: CASSLGNSGNTIYF. In DNA, the CDR3 is TGTGCCAGCAGTTTAGGAAACTCTGGAAACACCATATATTTT.

The rearrangement joins TRBV20-1 to TRBJ1-1; a weak D match, TRBD1 (6 bases). V lost 5 bases and J lost 5, with 21 bases in between. The CDR3 contains 15 residues. From germline, CDR1 is DFQATT and CDR2 SNEGSKA (reference sequence). CDR3 residues: CSAGDLRQVGTEAFF. In DNA, the CDR3 is TGCAGTGCTGGGGACTTAAGACAGGTGGGAACTGAAGCTTTCTTT.

This clonotype was seen a single time. The rearrangement links TRBV12-3 or TRBV12-4 to TRBJ2-2; unclear D gene. V lost 5 bases, J lost 6 bases, and 13 bases lay in between. CDR3 length equals 14 residues. DNA for the CDR3: TGTGCCAGCAGTACACGACCACTATCCGGGGAGCTGTTTTTT. Protein: CASSTRPLSGELFF.

The chain is built from TRBV20-1 and TRBJ1-4; TRBD1 aligns across 8 bases. After removal of 2 bases from V and 6 bases from J, the junction contained 5 bases not matched to a gene. The CDR3 runs to 14 residues. Germline CDR1 is DFQATT and CDR2 is SNEGSKA (reference sequence). The CDR3 DNA reads TGCAGTGCTAGATCAGGGGGCGTTGATGAAAAACTGTTTTTT. Translated: CSARSGGVDEKLFF.

This chain links TRBV30 with TRBJ1-5; tentative D call: TRBD1 (5 bases). There are 15 residues in the CDR3. Per the germline V gene, CDR1 is GTSNPN and CDR2 is SVGIG (reference sequence). Between the trimmed V and J ends, which lost 0 bases and 4 bases, there was a span of 13 bases. The CDR3 nucleotides are TGTGCCTGGAGTGTGGCAGGGATTAGAAATCAGCCCCAGCATTTT. It is translated as CAWSVAGIRNQPQHF.

This chain uses TRBV7-3 with TRBJ2-1, with D perhaps TRBD1 (6 bases). The V gene lost 1 base and the J gene lost 6 bases, with 13 bases spanning the gap. The V gene's germline CDR1 is SGHTA and CDR2 FQGTGA. This CDR3 is 15 amino acids long. The CDR3: CASSLRWGPGNEQFF. The CDR3 coding sequence is TGTGCCAGCAGCTTAAGGTGGGGGCCGGGCAATGAGCAGTTCTTC.

The chain combines TRBV20-1 with TRBJ2-7, with TRBD1 matching over 9 bases. Germline V lookup: CDR1 DFQATT, CDR2 SNEGSKA (reference sequence). The ends lost 6 bases at V and 6 bases at J; junction bases unmatched: 12. This CDR3 spans 14 amino acids. In DNA form, the CDR3 reads TGCAGTGCCCCTATGGGACAGGGCCGAAGCGAGCAGTACTTC. Its protein is CSAPMGQGRSEQYF.

This clonotype was seen once. This chain uses TRBV20-1 with TRBJ1-6; D is ambiguous. CDR1 and CDR2 (germline): DFQATT, SNEGSKA (reference sequence). The CDR3 has 14 residues. Trimming removed 5 bases from V and 10 bases from J, with 18 bases in between. The CDR3 DNA sequence: TGCAGTGCTCTCGGACTGTTGGGCGGCTCACCCCTCCACTTT. Translating gives CSALGLLGGSPLHF.

V is TRBV6-2 or TRBV6-3 and J is TRBJ2-7, with D perhaps matching TRBD1 or TRBD2 (5 bases each). The CDR3 is 13 residues long. V was clipped by 7 bases and J by 0 bases, with 10 bases between them. Looked up from germline, CDR1 is MNHEY and CDR2 is SVGEGT. The CDR3 spells CASMSGASYEQYF. The CDR3 nucleotides are TGTGCCAGCATGTCCGGGGCCTCCTACGAGCAGTACTTC.

This clonotype was observed a handful of times. V usage is TRBV7-6 and J usage is TRBJ2-3, with 11 bases matching TRBD1. The germline CDR1 and CDR2 sequences are SGHVS and FNYEAQ. This CDR3 comprises 13 residues. The V gene end was trimmed by 8 bases and the J gene end by 5 bases; junction bases not matched to a gene: 3. For the CDR3, the DNA is TGTGCCAGCCTGGGGACAGGGGGAGATACGCAGTATTTT. The encoded protein is CASLGTGGDTQYF.

The V call is TRBV10-1, the J call TRBJ2-2, with 7 bases that match TRBD1. Germline V gene data show CDR1 as WNHNN and CDR2 as SYGVQD (reference sequence). Unmatched junction bases numbered 2, after V lost 3 bases and J lost 4 bases. The CDR3 is made up of 14 amino acids. The CDR3 DNA follows: TGCGCCAGCAGTGAACCAGGGGGCACCGGGGAGCTGTTTTTT. The encoded protein is CASSEPGGTGELFF.

This clonotype was counted only a few times. The chain joins TRBV27 to TRBJ2-1, with D perhaps matching TRBD1 (6 bases). CDR3 length: 14 residues. Looked up from germline, CDR1 is MNHEY and CDR2 is SMNVEV (reference sequence). V lost 6 bases and J 4 bases, leaving 13 bases between the germline ends. CDR3: CASSSWDTYNEQFF. The CDR3, as DNA: TGTGCCAGCAGCTCCTGGGACACTTACAATGAGCAGTTCTTC.

The rearrangement joins TRBV11-2 to TRBJ2-3, with D possibly matching TRBD1 (5 bases). Deletions cut 5 bases from V and 2 bases from J, with 14 bases between. This CDR3 region has 15 residues. The germline gives CDR1 SGHAT, CDR2 FQNNGV. The CDR3 nucleotides are TGTGCCAGCAGCCCCGGCAGGGCACCCACAGATACGCAGTATTTT. It encodes CASSPGRAPTDTQYF.

This clonotype was seen a handful of times. V gene TRBV6-1 combines with J gene TRBJ1-2, with D tentatively TRBD1 (5 bases). The V end lost 2 bases, the J end lost 4 bases, and 11 bases lay between the germline ends. Looked up from germline, CDR1 is MNHNS and CDR2 is SASEGT. CDR3 length: 14 residues. CDR3 nucleotides: TGTGCCAGCAGTGAATGGGGGTTTAGCTATGGCTACACCTTC. Translated: CASSEWGFSYGYTF.

The rearrangement joins TRBV11-2 to TRBJ1-2, with no clear D. The germline gives CDR1 SGHAT, CDR2 FQNNGV. V was clipped by 0 bases and J by 4 bases, with 0 bases between them. The CDR3 loop spans 11 amino acids. The CDR3 here is CASSLDYGYTF. In DNA, the CDR3 is TGTGCCAGCAGCTTAGACTATGGCTACACCTTC.

In DNA form, the CDR3 reads TGTGCCAGCAGTGACCTTAGGAGCTCCTACGAGCAGTACTTC. It specifies CASSDLRSSYEQYF. The chain employs TRBV6-1 and TRBJ2-7, with unresolved D. The CDR3 sequence is 14 residues long. Trimming removed 3 bases at V and 0 bases at J, with 9 bases between. CDR1 and CDR2 (germline): MNHNS, SASEGT.

A few counts support this clonotype. The chain combines TRBV27 with TRBJ2-7; the D call may be TRBD1 or TRBD2 (5 bases each). The V and J ends lost 9 bases and 8 bases respectively, with 20 bases between them. The germline CDR1 and CDR2 sequences are MNHEY and SMNVEV (reference sequence). The length of the CDR3 is 13 residues. CDR3 amino acids: CASLAGRTAQQYF. The CDR3 DNA is TGTGCCAGTCTGGCAGGGAGAACGGCTCAGCAGTACTTC.

The chain carries TRBV6-5 and TRBJ1-3; D is ambiguous. This CDR3 is 14 amino acids long. The germline V gene has CDR1 MNHEY and CDR2 SVGAGI. Trimming stripped 4 bases from V and 0 bases from J, with 7 bases between. The CDR3 DNA follows: TGTGCCAGCAGTTCGGTAATCTCTGGAAACACCATATATTTT. Its protein product is CASSSVISGNTIYF.

The rearrangement joins TRBV20-1 to TRBJ2-3, with 8 bases aligning to TRBD2. The CDR3 has 14 amino acids. V lost 6 bases and J lost 2; bases outside the gene matches: 7. Looked up from germline, CDR1 is DFQATT and CDR2 is SNEGSKA (reference sequence). The CDR3 sequence is CSASAGDATDTQYF. The CDR3 nucleotides read TGCAGTGCCTCAGCGGGAGACGCCACAGATACGCAGTATTTT.